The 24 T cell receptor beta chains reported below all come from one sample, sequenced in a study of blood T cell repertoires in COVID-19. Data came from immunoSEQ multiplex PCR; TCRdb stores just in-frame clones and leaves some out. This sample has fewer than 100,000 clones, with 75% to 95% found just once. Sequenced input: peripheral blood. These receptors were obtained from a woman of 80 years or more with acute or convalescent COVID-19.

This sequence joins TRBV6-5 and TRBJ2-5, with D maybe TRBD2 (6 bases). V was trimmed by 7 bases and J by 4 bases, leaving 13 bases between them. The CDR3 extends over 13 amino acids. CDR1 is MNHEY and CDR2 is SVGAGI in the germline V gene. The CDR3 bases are TGTGCCAGCATTCGGGGGAGGAGAGAGACCCAGTACTTC. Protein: CASIRGRRETQYF.

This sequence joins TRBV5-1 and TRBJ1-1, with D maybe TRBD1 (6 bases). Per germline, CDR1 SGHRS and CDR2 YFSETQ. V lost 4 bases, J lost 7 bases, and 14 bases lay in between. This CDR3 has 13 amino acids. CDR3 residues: CASSQGNSIEAFF. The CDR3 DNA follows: TGCGCCAGCAGCCAGGGGAACTCCATTGAAGCTTTCTTT.

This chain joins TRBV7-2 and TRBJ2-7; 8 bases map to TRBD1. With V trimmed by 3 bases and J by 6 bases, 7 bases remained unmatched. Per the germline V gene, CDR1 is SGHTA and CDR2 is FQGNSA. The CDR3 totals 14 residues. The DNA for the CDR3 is TGTGCCAGCAGCTTGACGGACAGGGCCGGCGAGCAGTACTTC. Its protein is CASSLTDRAGEQYF. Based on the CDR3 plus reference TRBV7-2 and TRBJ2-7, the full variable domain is GAGVSQSPSNKVTEKGKDVELRCDPISGHTALYWYRQSLGQGLEFLIYFQGNSAPDKSGLPSDRFSAERTGGSVSTLTIQRTQQEDSAVYLCASSLTDRAGEQYFGPGTRLTVT.

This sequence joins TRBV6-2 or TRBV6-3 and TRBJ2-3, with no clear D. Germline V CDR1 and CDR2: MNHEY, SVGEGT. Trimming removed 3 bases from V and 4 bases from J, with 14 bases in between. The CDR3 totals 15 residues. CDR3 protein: CASSYAESYPDTQYF. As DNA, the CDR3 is TGTGCCAGCAGTTATGCGGAAAGTTACCCAGATACGCAGTATTTT.

The CDR3 sequence is CASSMGGRPQHF. For the CDR3, the DNA is TGTGCCAGTAGTATGGGTGGGCGGCCCCAGCATTTT. V gene TRBV19 combines with J gene TRBJ1-5; no reliable D call. V lost 3 bases and J 9 bases, leaving 9 bases between the germline ends. The length of the CDR3 is 12 residues. Germline V CDR1 and CDR2: LNHDA, SQIVND (reference sequence).

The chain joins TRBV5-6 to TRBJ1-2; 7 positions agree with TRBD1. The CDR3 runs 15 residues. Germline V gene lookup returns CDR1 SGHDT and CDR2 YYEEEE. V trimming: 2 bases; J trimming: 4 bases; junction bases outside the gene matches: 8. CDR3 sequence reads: CASSFDRDLGYGYTF. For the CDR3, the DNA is TGTGCCAGCAGCTTCGACAGGGATCTCGGCTATGGCTACACCTTC.

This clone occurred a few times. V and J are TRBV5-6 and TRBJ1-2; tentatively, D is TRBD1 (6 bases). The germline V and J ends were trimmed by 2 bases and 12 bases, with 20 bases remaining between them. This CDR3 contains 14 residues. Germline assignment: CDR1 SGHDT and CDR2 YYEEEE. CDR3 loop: CASSLPHQGPLDTF. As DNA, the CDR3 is TGTGCCAGCAGCTTACCCCACCAGGGGCCCCTTGACACCTTC.

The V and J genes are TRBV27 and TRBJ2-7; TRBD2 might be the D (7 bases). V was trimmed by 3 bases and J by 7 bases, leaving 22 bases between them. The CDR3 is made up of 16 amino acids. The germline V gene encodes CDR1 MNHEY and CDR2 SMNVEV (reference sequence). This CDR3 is CASSFTHLGGPREQYF. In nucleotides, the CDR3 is TGTGCCAGCAGTTTCACACACCTCGGGGGGCCGCGTGAGCAGTACTTC.

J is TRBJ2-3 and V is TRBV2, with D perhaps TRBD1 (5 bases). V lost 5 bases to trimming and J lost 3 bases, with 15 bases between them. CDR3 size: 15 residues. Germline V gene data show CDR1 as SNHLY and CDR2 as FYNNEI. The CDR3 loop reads CASSLGVLGTDTQYF. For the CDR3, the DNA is TGTGCCAGCAGTCTAGGGGTGTTGGGTACAGATACGCAGTATTTT.

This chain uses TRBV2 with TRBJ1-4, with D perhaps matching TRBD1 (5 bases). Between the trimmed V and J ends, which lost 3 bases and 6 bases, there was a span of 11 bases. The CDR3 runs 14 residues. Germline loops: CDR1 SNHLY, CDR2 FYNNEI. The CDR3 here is CASSDRSGHEKLFF. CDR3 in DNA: TGTGCCAGCAGTGATCGGTCAGGGCATGAAAAACTGTTTTTT.

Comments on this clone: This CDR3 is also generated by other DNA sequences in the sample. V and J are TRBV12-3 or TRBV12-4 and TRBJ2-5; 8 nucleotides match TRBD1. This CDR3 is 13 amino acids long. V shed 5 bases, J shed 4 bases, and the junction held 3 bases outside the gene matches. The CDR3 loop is CASSRTGGETQYF. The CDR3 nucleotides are TGTGCCAGCAGTCGAACAGGGGGAGAGACCCAGTACTTC.

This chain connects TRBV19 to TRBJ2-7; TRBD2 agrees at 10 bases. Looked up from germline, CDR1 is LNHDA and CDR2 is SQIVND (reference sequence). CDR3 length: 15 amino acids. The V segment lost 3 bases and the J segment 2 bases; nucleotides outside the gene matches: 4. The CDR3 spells CASSIPGLAAYEQYF. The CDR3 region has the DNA TGTGCCAGTAGTATCCCTGGACTAGCGGCCTACGAGCAGTACTTC.

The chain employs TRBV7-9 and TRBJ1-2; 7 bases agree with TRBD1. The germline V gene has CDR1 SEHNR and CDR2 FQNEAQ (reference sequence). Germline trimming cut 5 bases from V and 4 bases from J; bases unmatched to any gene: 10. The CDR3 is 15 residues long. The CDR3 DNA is TGTGCCAGCAGCCTTACTGACAGGGTCTTCTATGGCTACACCTTC. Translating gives CASSLTDRVFYGYTF.

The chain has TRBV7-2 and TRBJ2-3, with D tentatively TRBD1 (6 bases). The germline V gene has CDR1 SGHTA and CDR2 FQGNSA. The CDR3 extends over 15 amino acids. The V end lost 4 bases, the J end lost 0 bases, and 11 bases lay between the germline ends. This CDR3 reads CASSSTGASTDTQYF. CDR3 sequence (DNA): TGTGCCAGCAGCTCGACAGGAGCTAGCACAGATACGCAGTATTTT.

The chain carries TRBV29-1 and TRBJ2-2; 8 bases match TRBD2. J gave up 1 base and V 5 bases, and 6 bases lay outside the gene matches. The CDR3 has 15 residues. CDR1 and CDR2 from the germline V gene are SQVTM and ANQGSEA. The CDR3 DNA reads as TGCAGCGTTCGAAATAGCGGGAAGAACACCGGGGAGCTGTTTTTT. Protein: CSVRNSGKNTGELFF.

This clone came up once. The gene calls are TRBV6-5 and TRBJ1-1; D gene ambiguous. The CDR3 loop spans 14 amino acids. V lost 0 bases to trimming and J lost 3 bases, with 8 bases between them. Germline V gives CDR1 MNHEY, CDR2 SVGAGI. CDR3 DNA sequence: TGTGCCAGCAGTTACTCGGCGGCGGACACTGAAGCTTTCTTT. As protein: CASSYSAADTEAFF.

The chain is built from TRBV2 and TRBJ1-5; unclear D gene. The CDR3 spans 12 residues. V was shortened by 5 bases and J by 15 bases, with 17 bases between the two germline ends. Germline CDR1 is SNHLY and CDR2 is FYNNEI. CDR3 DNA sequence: TGTGCCAGCAGTCCGCGGCCCCCCCAGAGGCATTTT. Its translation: CASSPRPPQRHF.

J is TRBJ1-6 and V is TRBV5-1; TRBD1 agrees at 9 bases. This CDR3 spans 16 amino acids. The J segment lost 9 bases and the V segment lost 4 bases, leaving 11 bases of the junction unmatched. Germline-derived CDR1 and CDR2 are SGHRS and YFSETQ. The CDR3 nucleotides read TGCGCCAGCAGCCCGACAGGGGGGGGAAGGGTTTCACCCCTCCACTTT. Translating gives CASSPTGGGRVSPLHF.

CDR3 in DNA: TGCGCCAGCAGCCAGCCCGGACAGCGCTCTGGAAACACCATATATTTT. This codes for CASSQPGQRSGNTIYF. The chain carries TRBV4-3 and TRBJ1-3, with a tentative D call TRBD1 (6 bases). Germline CDR1 reads LGHNA; CDR2 reads YSLEER. V was pared by 3 bases and J by 0 bases, with 12 bases between. The CDR3 totals 16 residues.

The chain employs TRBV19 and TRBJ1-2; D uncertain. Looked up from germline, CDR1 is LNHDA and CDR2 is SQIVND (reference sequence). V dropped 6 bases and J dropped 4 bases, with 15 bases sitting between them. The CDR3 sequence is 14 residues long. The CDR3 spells CASRYHQASYGYTF. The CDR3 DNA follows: TGTGCCAGTAGATATCATCAGGCGAGCTATGGCTACACCTTC.

CDR3 in amino acids: CASSEYHGYGYTF. As DNA, the CDR3 is TGTGCCAGCAGTGAATATCACGGTTATGGCTACACCTTC. The rearrangement uses TRBV25-1 and TRBJ1-2; D gene ambiguous. Germline V gives CDR1 MGHDK, CDR2 SYGVNS. The germline V and J ends were trimmed by 0 bases and 5 bases, with 7 bases remaining between them. The CDR3 runs to 13 residues.

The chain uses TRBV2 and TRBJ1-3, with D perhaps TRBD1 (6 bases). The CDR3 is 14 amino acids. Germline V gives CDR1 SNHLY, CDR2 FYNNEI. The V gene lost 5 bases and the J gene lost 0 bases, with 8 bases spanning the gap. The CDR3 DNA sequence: TGTGCCAGCAGTACAGGGATCTCTGGAAACACCATATATTTT. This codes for CASSTGISGNTIYF.

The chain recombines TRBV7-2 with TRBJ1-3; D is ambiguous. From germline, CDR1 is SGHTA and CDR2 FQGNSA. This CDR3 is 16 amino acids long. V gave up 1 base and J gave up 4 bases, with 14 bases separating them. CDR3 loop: CASSLGSPVVGNTIYF. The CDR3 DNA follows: TGTGCCAGCAGCTTAGGTTCCCCCGTAGTAGGAAACACCATATATTTT.

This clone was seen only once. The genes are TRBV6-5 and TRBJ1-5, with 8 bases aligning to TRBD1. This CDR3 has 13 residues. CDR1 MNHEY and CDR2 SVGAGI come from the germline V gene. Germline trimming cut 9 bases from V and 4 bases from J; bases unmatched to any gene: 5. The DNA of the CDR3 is TGTGCCAGTCAGGGGGCGAGGAATCAGCCCCAGCATTTT. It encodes CASQGARNQPQHF.